Listed below are T cell receptor beta chains from one sample, sequenced in a study of cytomegalovirus exposure and HLA in healthy donors. Measured with immunoSEQ multiplex PCR; TCRdb has only the in-frame clones, and not every one. The table lists around 130,000 clones, about 75% of them singletons. Sequencing was done on a sample of PBMCs. These receptors were obtained from a woman aged 40 to 50 in good health and CMV-seropositive. CDR3s leave out the opening cysteine and the closing phenylalanine or tryptophan. Fields, in order: CDR3 length, V gene, J gene, CDR3 protein.

10,TRBV6-6,TRBJ2-7,ASSWTGVEQY
12,TRBV28,TRBJ1-5,ASSPAERDQPQH
11,TRBV30,TRBJ2-7,AWTEGVSYEQY
10,TRBV6-1,TRBJ2-7,ASSSLNYEQY
17,TRBV12-5,TRBJ1-1,ASGSFRAGATRLHTEAF
12,TRBV5-1,TRBJ2-1,ASSPGQNYNEQF
14,TRBV6-4,TRBJ2-3,ASSDSYGGSTDTQY
14,TRBV4-3,TRBJ2-1,ASSQDNFSSLDEQF
12,TRBV6-5,TRBJ1-1,ASSYSSGQGPAF
11,TRBV27,TRBJ1-5,ASMHGANQPQH
12,TRBV5-6,TRBJ1-1,ASSLNREGAEAF
12,TRBV9,TRBJ1-2,ASSVGTDAYGYT
14,TRBV18,TRBJ1-3,ASSLGTGGSGNTIY
12,TRBV27,TRBJ1-1,ASSSRGLPTEAF
11,TRBV4-2,TRBJ1-1,ASSQGRGTEAF
13,TRBV10-3,TRBJ2-5,AISETGIKQETQY
14,TRBV4-3,TRBJ2-2,ASSRGDGSNTGELF
11,TRBV28,TRBJ1-1,ASSLIAITEAF
12,TRBV7-6,TRBJ1-5,ASSLARGFQPQH
13,TRBV9,TRBJ1-1,ASSGSDRGGTEAF
10,TRBV30,TRBJ2-7,AWSAGLYEQY
14,TRBV19,TRBJ1-5,ASSISRGDSNQPQH
11,TRBV27,TRBJ2-7,ASSLGHNYEQY
10,TRBV7-2,TRBJ2-7,ASSSSRVEQY
11,TRBV15,TRBJ1-4,ATSSRGYEKLF
11,TRBV30,TRBJ1-6,AWSVQGNSPLH
13,TRBV6-5,TRBJ1-1,ASSYWGGLGTEAF
13,TRBV4-1,TRBJ2-1,ASTQTGLTYNEQF
8,TRBV19,TRBJ1-5,ASSILPQH
11,TRBV14,TRBJ2-1,ASSRQRYNEQF
12,TRBV18,TRBJ2-1,ASSPPSDYNEQF
16,TRBV18,TRBJ1-6,ASSSQDSSSSYNSPLH
12,TRBV30,TRBJ2-5,AWSGTRGGETQY
10,TRBV30,TRBJ1-4,AWSGLKEKLF
11,TRBV30,TRBJ2-1,AWRGGNYNEQF
13,TRBV28,TRBJ2-3,ASSLSMKGADTQY
15,TRBV7-9,TRBJ2-1,ASSHRTGREAYNEQF
13,TRBV9,TRBJ1-2,ASSASGTANYGYT
12,TRBV7-6,TRBJ1-1,ASGAWDMNTEAF
13,TRBV6-5,TRBJ2-3,ASSYSGQSTDTQY
15,TRBV12-5,TRBJ1-2,ASGLVGTGGSDYGYT
11,TRBV19,TRBJ1-2,ASQDWTNYGYT
12,TRBV6-6,TRBJ2-5,ASSPETGRETQY
11,TRBV7-9,TRBJ1-5,ASSGDSNQPQH
10,TRBV29-1,TRBJ2-3,SVERTGNTQY
11,TRBV29-1,TRBJ2-2,SVEREFTGELF
12,TRBV2,TRBJ2-2,ASSVGSNTGELF
13,TRBV2,TRBJ2-1,ASRPLAGGHNEQF
15,TRBV4-1,TRBJ2-1,ASSQVLKREGQNEQF
13,TRBV4-3,TRBJ2-1,ASSQGPAGLNEQF
14,TRBV28,TRBJ1-5,ASSPQQGLFNQPQH
12,TRBV28,TRBJ2-2,ASSLIGTGGELF
15,TRBV7-2,TRBJ2-3,ASSLVWAGASTDTQY
10,TRBV7-3,TRBJ2-1,ASSSYYNEQF
13,TRBV11-3,TRBJ2-7,ASSFWTSGGCEQY
13,TRBV28,TRBJ2-7,ASSLPQAGGREQY
13,TRBV9,TRBJ1-4,ASSVSAAGGEKLF